These 13 T cell receptor beta chains originate from one sample sequenced in a study of cytomegalovirus exposure and HLA in healthy donors. The method was immunoSEQ multiplex PCR; TCRdb's version includes in-frame clones alone and lacks a portion of them. The sample holds 60,000 to 65,000 clones, about 96% seen once. Sequencing used PBMCs. These TCRs come from a woman aged 18-30 years in good health and CMV-seronegative.

The chain recombines TRBV15 with TRBJ1-4; weak D call: TRBD1 (5 bases). Trimming removed 0 bases from V and 7 bases from J, with 12 bases in between. The CDR3 has 15 residues. The germline V gene has CDR1 LNHNV and CDR2 YYDKDF (reference sequence). The CDR3, as DNA: TGTGCCACCAGCAGAGAGACAGCCCGCGGTGAAAAACTGTTTTTT. Its translation: CATSRETARGEKLFF.

The chain has TRBV5-1 and TRBJ1-2; a possible D gene is TRBD1 (6 bases). V lost 4 bases and J lost 4, with 14 bases in between. The CDR3 covers 14 residues. Germline V gives CDR1 SGHRS, CDR2 YFSETQ. CDR3 coding DNA: TGCGCCAGCAGCGCCCCAACAGGGAGCTATGGCTACACCTTC. Translated, it gives CASSAPTGSYGYTF.

This clone was recorded once. The V and J genes are TRBV30 and TRBJ2-2; TRBD2 matches 9 bases. The CDR3 contains 17 residues. CDR1 is GTSNPN and CDR2 is SVGIG in the germline V gene (reference sequence). The junction had 10 bases not matched to a gene; V was cut back by 0 bases and J by 5 bases. The chain's CDR3 is CAWSVGSGRGGTGELFF. CDR3 nucleotides: TGTGCCTGGAGTGTGGGTAGCGGGAGAGGTGGGACCGGGGAGCTGTTTTTT.

The V call is TRBV11-2, the J call TRBJ2-1; 7 nucleotides line up with TRBD1. Germline V gene data show CDR1 as SGHAT and CDR2 as FQNNGV. The length of the CDR3 is 15 residues. The trim removed 7 bases at V and 9 bases at J, leaving 15 bases unmatched. The CDR3 loop is CASNSQGPRSGEQFF. The CDR3 DNA follows: TGTGCCAGCAACTCACAGGGGCCGAGGAGTGGTGAGCAGTTCTTC. The complete variable domain, with remaining parts taken from reference TRBV11-2 and TRBJ2-1, reads EAGVAQSPRYKIIEKRQSVAFWCNPISGHATLYWYQQILGQGPKLLIQFQNNGVVDDSQLPKDRFSAERLKGVDSTLKIQPAKLEDSAVYLCASNSQGPRSGEQFFGPGTRLTVL.

The genes are TRBV9 and TRBJ2-2, with D possibly being TRBD2 (7 bases). V was clipped by 4 bases and J by 5 bases, with 18 bases between them. Germline assignment: CDR1 SGDLS and CDR2 YYNGEE. The CDR3 length is 16 residues. As DNA, the CDR3 is TGTGCCAGCAGCCTCAGTGGGGGAGGGGGGACCGGGGAGCTGTTTTTT. It encodes CASSLSGGGGTGELFF.

The CDR3 region has the DNA TGTGCCAGCAGTTTCGGGGGGGGCTCCTACAATGAGCAGTTCTTC. As protein: CASSFGGGSYNEQFF. This sequence joins TRBV28 and TRBJ2-1; 8 bases match TRBD2. CDR3 length: 15 residues. CDR1 is MDHEN and CDR2 is SYDVKM in the germline V gene. J lost 0 bases, V lost 3 bases, and 1 base had no gene match.

This chain connects TRBV7-9 to TRBJ2-1, with 7 bases lining up with TRBD2. The germline CDR1 and CDR2 sequences are SEHNR and FQNEAQ (reference sequence). This CDR3 region has 15 residues. Losses at the gene ends were 2 bases for V and 8 bases for J; bases not matched to a gene: 9. The CDR3 DNA reads TGTGCCAGCAGCTTAAGGGAGGGCGGGAGCCATGAGCAGTTCTTC. Its protein product is CASSLREGGSHEQFF.

The J gene is TRBJ1-5, the V gene TRBV6-5; no clear D gene. The CDR3 length is 15 residues. Trimming removed 5 bases from V and 4 bases from J, with 15 bases in between. The germline CDR1 and CDR2 sequences are MNHEY and SVGAGI. CDR3 protein: CASSTGVEANQPQHF. DNA of the CDR3: TGTGCCAGCAGTACCGGGGTGGAGGCAAATCAGCCCCAGCATTTT.

V usage is TRBV28 and J usage is TRBJ2-7; possible D gene TRBD2, 5 bases. Looked up from germline, CDR1 is MDHEN and CDR2 is SYDVKM. Trimming took off 5 bases at V and 0 bases at J, with 14 bases between the two ends. This CDR3 contains 15 residues. The CDR3 DNA reads as TGTGCCAGCAGTCCGCCGGACTCCCACTCCTACGAGCAGTACTTC. Amino acid sequence: CASSPPDSHSYEQYF. Drawing the rest from reference TRBV28 and TRBJ2-7, the complete variable domain is DVKVTQSSRYLVKRTGEKVFLECVQDMDHENMFWYRQDPGLGLRLIYFSYDVKMKEKGDIPEGYSVSREKKERFSLILESASTNQTSMYLCASSPPDSHSYEQYFGPGTRLTVT.

The chain employs TRBV4-2 and TRBJ1-4; 7 bases agree with TRBD1. CDR1 is LGHNA and CDR2 is YNFKEQ in the germline V gene. V lost 0 bases to trimming and J lost 3 bases; unmatched junction nucleotides: 4. CDR3 length equals 16 residues. The CDR3 nucleotides read TGTGCCAGCAGCCAAGATATGGGGACAGCTAATGAAAAACTGTTTTTT. Its translation: CASSQDMGTANEKLFF.

This sequence joins TRBV7-2 and TRBJ2-7, with 8 bases lining up with TRBD2. CDR1 and CDR2 from the germline V gene are SGHTA and FQGNSA. V lost 4 bases, J lost 1 base, and 6 bases stayed unmatched. The CDR3 is 15 amino acids. The CDR3 reads CASSSTGGVSYEQYF. The DNA of the CDR3 is TGTGCCAGCAGCTCTACGGGGGGGGTGTCCTACGAGCAGTACTTC.

This sequence joins TRBV4-2 and TRBJ2-6, with D tentatively TRBD1 (6 bases). The CDR3 covers 18 residues. Germline CDR1 and CDR2: LGHNA and YNFKEQ. V was pared by 0 bases and J by 0 bases, with 12 bases between. CDR3 sequence reads: CASSQDSDSFSGANVLTF. DNA of the CDR3: TGTGCCAGCAGCCAAGATTCGGACAGCTTCTCTGGGGCCAACGTCCTGACTTTC.

This clone came up once. The gene calls are TRBV10-3 and TRBJ2-2; TRBD2 matches at 7 bases. The J segment lost 0 bases and the V segment lost 6 bases, leaving 4 bases of the junction unmatched. Germline V gene sequence: CDR1 ENHRY, CDR2 SYGVKD. This CDR3 spans 15 amino acids. This CDR3 is CAISRGGANTGELFF. In nucleotides, the CDR3 is TGTGCCATCAGCCGGGGAGGGGCGAACACCGGGGAGCTGTTTTTT.